Listed below are T cell receptor beta chains from one sample, sequenced in a study of response to subunit inactivated influenza vaccine. A single record per CDR3 protein comes from TCRdb applying MiXCR to the RT-PCR reads. Of about 540,000 distinct CDR3 sequences listed, around 25% are singletons. A further study also used this sample, focusing on T cells expressing NK-cell markers.

Sequenced here: CD4+ T cells sorted from PBMCs, sampled 12 days after vaccination. These receptors were obtained from a man aged 50-60 years who received an inactivated influenza vaccine. CDR3s leave out the opening cysteine and the closing phenylalanine or tryptophan.

J,V,CDR3
TRBJ1-2,TRBV20-1,SASRGGARGYT
TRBJ1-1,TRBV4-1,ASSQTTGGNTEAF
TRBJ1-2,TRBV11-2,ASSFSGAVGYT
TRBJ2-3,TRBV15,ATSRRGGGTDTQY
TRBJ2-7,TRBV7-2,ASSLETGAYEQY
TRBJ2-3,TRBV12-3/TRBV12-4,ASSLVQGRTDTQY
TRBJ2-4,TRBV3-1,ASSQESHIQY
TRBJ2-1,TRBV12-3/TRBV12-4,ASSFPSGVNEQF
TRBJ2-2,TRBV6-2/TRBV6-3,ASSFSRVMSTGELF
TRBJ2-4,TRBV25-1,ASSESIAGAKNIQY
TRBJ2-7,TRBV28,ASKRVVGGYEQY
TRBJ2-2,TRBV6-1,ASSGWGDGELF
TRBJ2-3,TRBV5-5,ASSSDHDTQY
TRBJ2-7,TRBV20-1,SASRDTSYEQY
TRBJ2-2,TRBV5-1,ASRRGGSAGELF
TRBJ2-7,TRBV7-2,ASSLGQGWIYEQY
TRBJ2-4,TRBV9,ASSAAAGTGGATKNIQY
TRBJ1-1,TRBV29-1,SVAGTPNTEAF
TRBJ2-6,TRBV30,AWSVRLAGISGANVLT
TRBJ2-3,TRBV20-1,SARIAGVTTALHTQY
TRBJ2-4,TRBV7-2,ASSRDGGPNIQY
TRBJ2-4,TRBV28,ASRTGTENIQY
TRBJ2-2,TRBV24-1,ATSEAAGARTGELF
TRBJ2-1,TRBV9,ASSVAGEGYNEQF
TRBJ1-5,TRBV24-1,ATSDGGRGNQPQH
TRBJ1-1,TRBV4-3,ASSQDYTLPAEAF
TRBJ2-7,TRBV29-1,SVRIVFEQY
TRBJ1-1,TRBV12-5,ASGSGQGAEFEAF
TRBJ2-5,TRBV5-1,ASSSKRTSGIPPETQY
TRBJ2-3,TRBV25-1,ASSEYKGKETDTQY
TRBJ1-1,TRBV20-1,SARDGRTSMNTEAF
TRBJ1-6,TRBV7-9,ASSGEDRHSPLH
TRBJ2-1,TRBV15,ATDRDYNEQF
TRBJ1-6,TRBV7-2,ASSPLGLSPLH
TRBJ2-7,TRBV7-8,ASSLVWPSYEQY
TRBJ2-5,TRBV9,ASSLGLNQETQY
TRBJ2-7,TRBV20-1,SASSRDRVSYEQY
TRBJ1-5,TRBV3-1,ASSQGVDGPQH
TRBJ2-6,TRBV18,ASSPGTGAGANVLT
TRBJ2-2,TRBV29-1,SVTDRASGELF
TRBJ2-3,TRBV24-1,ATSESRDTDTQY
TRBJ2-5,TRBV24-1,ATSASTEIQETQY
TRBJ2-5,TRBV29-1,SVEVTGGGETQY
TRBJ2-3,TRBV4-2,ASSRGLAGDTDTQY
TRBJ1-2,TRBV28,ATGKGVVGYT
TRBJ1-6,TRBV12-3/TRBV12-4,ASRATGRFYNSPLH
TRBJ2-7,TRBV5-1,ASRETGGNYEQY
TRBJ2-6,TRBV5-1,ASSLQGARANVLT
TRBJ2-7,TRBV18,ASSLALMVGQGPSSSYEQY
TRBJ2-3,TRBV7-2,ASSLTITDTQY
TRBJ1-2,TRBV7-7,ASSPLDSDNYGYT
TRBJ2-3,TRBV4-2,ASSPDRATDTQY
TRBJ2-2,TRBV3-1,ASSGINTGELF